One sample yielded the 9 T cell receptor beta chains listed below, sequenced in a study of OX40 agonist ivuxolimab in advanced cancers. Libraries were prepared by immunoSEQ multiplex PCR; TCRdb keeps only in-frame clonotypes and omits some of them. The sample yields around 57,000 clones, about nine tenths seen once. Sequencing was performed on CD4+ or CD8+ T cells sorted from blood, taken in a trial of the OX40 agonist ivuxolimab. These receptors were collected from an adult with an advanced solid tumor such as melanoma, head and neck, liver or kidney cancer.

J is TRBJ1-1 and V is TRBV6-5; 8 bases match TRBD1. The CDR3 has 14 residues. V lost 7 bases and J lost 11; bases outside the gene matches: 15. In germline, CDR1 is MNHEY, CDR2 SVGAGI. CDR3 sequence: CASTIGGDRLDAFF. The CDR3 DNA is TGTGCCAGCACCATAGGTGGGGACAGGCTGGACGCTTTCTTT.

The chain recombines TRBV6-5 with TRBJ2-1, with a possible D match to TRBD1 (6 bases). The CDR3 extends over 13 amino acids. Germline assignment: CDR1 MNHEY and CDR2 SVGAGI. Trimming took off 0 bases at V and 9 bases at J, with 9 bases between the two ends. Here the CDR3 reads CASSYSRTAEQFF. CDR3 nucleotides: TGTGCCAGCAGTTACTCGAGGACAGCTGAGCAGTTCTTC.

This clone was counted only a few times. This sequence joins TRBV19 and TRBJ1-2; no firm D call. V lost 2 bases to trimming and J lost 4 bases, with 8 bases between them. The CDR3 contains 13 residues. Germline values: CDR1 LNHDA, CDR2 SQIVND (reference sequence). The CDR3 region is CASSIKSFYGYTF. The CDR3 nucleotides are TGTGCCAGTAGTATAAAAAGTTTCTATGGCTACACCTTC.

This clone was counted a few times. V usage is TRBV7-2 and J usage is TRBJ2-1, with a weak D call TRBD2 (5 bases). V lost 8 bases and J lost 0, with 14 bases in between. CDR1 SGHTA and CDR2 FQGNSA come from the germline V gene. The CDR3 contains 15 residues. CDR3 region: CASAPFRGSYNEQFF. The CDR3 coding sequence is TGTGCCAGCGCCCCCTTCCGGGGCTCCTACAATGAGCAGTTCTTC.

The V call is TRBV5-1, the J call TRBJ2-2; D gene unclear. V was cut by 0 bases and J by 4 bases, with 13 bases left in between. CDR1 is SGHRS and CDR2 is YFSETQ in the germline V gene. The CDR3 contains 16 residues. CDR3 coding DNA: TGCGCCAGCAGCTTGGAGGTGGGTTCGACCACCGGGGAGCTGTTTTTT. Translating it yields CASSLEVGSTTGELFF.

The chain carries TRBV7-6 and TRBJ2-7; 8 nucleotides align to TRBD2. CDR1 and CDR2 (germline): SGHVS, FNYEAQ. J lost 6 bases, V lost 5 bases, and 12 bases had no gene match. The CDR3 spans 15 residues. The CDR3, as DNA: TGTGCCAGCAGCCAGGACAGCGGGAGCTACCGCGAGCAGTACTTC. It codes for CASSQDSGSYREQYF.

The chain has TRBV7-9 and TRBJ2-7; no definite D call. Germline CDR1 SEHNR, CDR2 FQNEAQ (reference sequence). V was trimmed by 2 bases and J by 6 bases, leaving 11 bases between them. This CDR3 has 13 residues. The CDR3 reads CASSLIPDPEQYF. As DNA, the CDR3 is TGTGCCAGCAGCTTAATCCCAGACCCCGAGCAGTACTTC.

With regard to this clone: Germline and junction disagree at one end, which may indicate a read error. This rearrangement joins TRBV18 to TRBJ2-5, with D tentatively TRBD2 (6 bases). Looked up from germline, CDR1 is KGHSH and CDR2 is LQKENI. This CDR3 is built from 16 residues. CDR3 sequence (DNA): TGTGCCAGCTCACCGCTAGCGCATTTAACCCAACAGACCCAGTACTTC. Encoded protein: CASSPLAHLTQQTQYF.

CDR3: CAWSGGDTQYF. The CDR3 nucleotides read TGTGCCTGGAGTGGAGGAGATACGCAGTATTTT. This chain links TRBV30 with TRBJ2-3; the D is unclear. Between the trimmed V and J ends, which lost 1 base and 5 bases, there was a span of 4 bases. The CDR3 covers 11 residues. Germline V CDR1 and CDR2: GTSNPN, SVGIG (reference sequence). The full variable domain, its missing parts supplied by reference TRBV30 and TRBJ2-3, is SQTIHQWPATLVQPVGSPLSLECTVEGTSNPNLYWYRQAAGRGLQLLFYSVGIGQISSEVPQNLSASRPQDRQFILSSKKLLLSDSGFYLCAWSGGDTQYFGPGTRLTVL.